Below are 10 T cell receptor beta chains sequenced from a single sample in a study of blood T cell repertoires in COVID-19. Generated by immunoSEQ multiplex PCR, the TCRdb table keeps only in-frame clones and is missing some. Of tens of thousands of clones in the sample, approximately 84% are singletons; the top ten hold 8.8%. Sample: peripheral blood. The receptor source for this set is a man in his fifties or sixties with acute or convalescent COVID-19.

The sample holds one count of this clone. The rearrangement joins TRBV4-3 to TRBJ2-7, with D possibly being TRBD2 (6 bases). Germline V gene sequence: CDR1 LGHNA, CDR2 YSLEER. The CDR3 runs 17 residues. Trimming cost V 0 bases and J 0 bases, with 15 bases left between them. Written as DNA, the CDR3 is TGCGCCAGCAGCCAAGATTGGAAGCGGGTCAGCTCCTACGAGCAGTACTTC. This gives the protein CASSQDWKRVSSYEQYF.

This clone has only a few counts. The chain uses TRBV4-3 and TRBJ1-1; 7 nucleotides match TRBD1. The V gene's germline CDR1 is LGHNA and CDR2 YSLEER. This CDR3 is 16 amino acids long. V was clipped by 4 bases and J by 2 bases; unmatched bases: 10. The CDR3 sequence: CASSPGTARLNTEAFF. CDR3 bases: TGCGCCAGCAGCCCTGGGACAGCCCGGCTCAACACTGAAGCTTTCTTT.

The chain joins TRBV27 to TRBJ2-3; the D gene is possibly TRBD2 (5 bases). Germline V lookup: CDR1 MNHEY, CDR2 SMNVEV (reference sequence). Trimming stripped 5 bases from V and 0 bases from J, with 12 bases between. The CDR3 sequence is 15 residues long. The CDR3 region is CASSPGESSTDTQYF. CDR3 bases: TGTGCCAGCAGTCCCGGGGAATCTAGCACAGATACGCAGTATTTT.

J is TRBJ1-1 and V is TRBV29-1; D gene uncertain. This CDR3 is 13 amino acids long. Looked up from germline, CDR1 is SQVTM and CDR2 is ANQGSEA. CDR3 in amino acids: CTACRIGATEAFF. For the CDR3, the DNA is TGCACCGCATGCCGGATAGGAGCCACTGAAGCTTTCTTT.

The rearrangement uses TRBV6-6 and TRBJ2-2; 8 bases are shared with TRBD2. CDR3 size: 14 residues. Germline V lookup: CDR1 MNHNY, CDR2 SVGAGI (reference sequence). V was clipped by 10 bases and J by 0 bases; unmatched bases: 4. CDR3 bases: TGTGCCACCGCCGGGGGGGCGAACACCGGGGAGCTGTTTTTT. It is translated as CATAGGANTGELFF.

The rearrangement links TRBV11-1 to TRBJ2-5, with D possibly TRBD1 on 6 matching bases. CDR3 size: 14 residues. V lost 5 bases to trimming and J lost 1 base, with 11 bases between them. From germline, CDR1 is SGHAT and CDR2 FQDESV (reference sequence). The CDR3 spells CASSPRGFQETQYF. The CDR3 region has the DNA TGTGCCAGCAGCCCCAGGGGTTTCCAAGAGACCCAGTACTTC.

The chain uses TRBV4-2 and TRBJ1-3; TRBD1 is a possible D gene (6 bases). CDR1 and CDR2 from the germline V gene are LGHNA and YNFKEQ. Trimming removed 3 bases from V and 0 bases from J, with 12 bases in between. The CDR3 totals 16 residues. As DNA, the CDR3 is TGTGCCAGCAGCCAGTTGACAGGCCCCTCTGGAAACACCATATATTTT. This translates into CASSQLTGPSGNTIYF.

Only a few counts were recorded for this clone. The chain is built from TRBV6-5 and TRBJ1-2, with 9 bases fitting TRBD1. Germline CDR1 and CDR2: MNHEY and SVGAGI. The trim removed 7 bases at V and 2 bases at J, leaving 8 bases unmatched. The CDR3 has 15 residues. CDR3 sequence (DNA): TGTGCCAGCAAACCCGTCGACAGGGGGAACTATGGCTACACCTTC. This gives the protein CASKPVDRGNYGYTF.

V gene TRBV28 combines with J gene TRBJ2-7; D possibly corresponds to TRBD1 (6 bases). This CDR3 comprises 14 residues. The V gene's germline CDR1 is MDHEN and CDR2 SYDVKM. Between the trimmed V and J ends, which lost 3 bases and 5 bases, there was a span of 14 bases. The CDR3, as DNA: TGTGCCAGCAGTTTCCTCAGACAGGTAAACGAGCAGTACTTC. The encoded protein is CASSFLRQVNEQYF.

This clone has only one observation. The chain couples TRBV6-1 to TRBJ1-4, with D uncertain. Germline-derived CDR1 and CDR2 are MNHNS and SASEGT. Trimming stripped 2 bases from V and 5 bases from J, with 12 bases between. This CDR3 region has 15 residues. In DNA, the CDR3 is TGTGCCAGCAGTGAAAGAGAGGTGCCAAATGAAAAACTGTTTTTT. It specifies CASSEREVPNEKLFF.